The 12 T cell receptor beta chains in this list originate from one sample, sequenced in a study of blood T cell repertoires in COVID-19. TCRdb's table, derived via immunoSEQ multiplex PCR, lists solely in-frame clones and lacks some. The data hold 250,000 to 350,000 clones, with 75% to 90% observed a single time. The sequencing sample was made of peripheral blood. These TCRs come from a woman in her 70s with COVID-19, enrolled during active disease.

CDR3 sequence (DNA): TGTGCCAGCAGTTACTCGAGCAGGGGGCGCGGTCAGCCCCAGCATTTT. Protein product: CASSYSSRGRGQPQHF. The chain links TRBV6-6 to TRBJ1-5; the match to TRBD1 covers 8 bases. The CDR3 extends over 16 amino acids. Germline lookup yields CDR1 MNHNY and CDR2 SVGAGI (reference sequence). V gave up 0 bases and J gave up 6 bases; unmatched junction bases: 7.

The gene calls are TRBV27 and TRBJ2-1; 7 nucleotides align to TRBD1. V lost 6 bases and J lost 6; bases outside the gene matches: 5. The CDR3 totals 13 residues. Germline V gene lookup returns CDR1 MNHEY and CDR2 SMNVEV (reference sequence). CDR3 coding DNA: TGTGCCAGCAGCTTGGGACAGATCAATGAGCAGTTCTTC. Translation gives CASSLGQINEQFF.

V and J are TRBV5-1 and TRBJ1-6, with 7 bases fitting TRBD1. V was clipped by 4 bases and J by 6 bases; unmatched bases: 10. The CDR3 sequence is 16 residues long. Germline values: CDR1 SGHRS, CDR2 YFSETQ. CDR3 sequence reads: CASSNTGDAVNSPLHF. The DNA for the CDR3 is TGCGCCAGCAGCAACACAGGGGATGCTGTTAATTCACCCCTCCACTTT.

The CDR3 loop is CASSEGQGAYGYTF. CDR3 nucleotides: TGTGCCAGCAGTGAAGGGCAGGGGGCCTATGGCTACACCTTC. V usage is TRBV2 and J usage is TRBJ1-2; 8 positions agree with TRBD1. CDR1 and CDR2 (germline): SNHLY, FYNNEI. With V trimmed by 1 base and J by 4 bases, 2 bases remained unmatched. The CDR3 is 14 residues long. The full variable domain, its missing parts supplied by reference TRBV2 and TRBJ1-2, is EPEVTQTPSHQVTQMGQEVILRCVPISNHLYFYWYRQILGQKVEFLVSFYNNEISEKSEIFDDQFSVERPDGSNFTLKIRSTKLEDSAMYFCASSEGQGAYGYTFGSGTRLTVV.

The CDR3 bases are TGCAGCGTTACTTATCTCTATGGCTACACCTTC. This sequence encodes CSVTYLYGYTF. The V gene is TRBV29-1, the J gene TRBJ1-2; D not certain. The germline CDR1 and CDR2 sequences are SQVTM and ANQGSEA. Trimming removed 5 bases at V and 4 bases at J, with 8 bases between. The CDR3 contains 11 residues.

V usage is TRBV30 and J usage is TRBJ1-2; 8 bases line up with TRBD1. V gave up 3 bases and J gave up 7 bases; unmatched junction bases: 4. Germline CDR1 GTSNPN, CDR2 SVGIG (reference sequence). The CDR3 consists of 12 residues. The DNA of the CDR3 is TGTGCCTGGAGGGGACAGGAGCGTGGCTACACCTTC. It codes for CAWRGQERGYTF.

The J gene is TRBJ2-3, the V gene TRBV27, with 9 bases lining up with TRBD1. Germline values: CDR1 MNHEY, CDR2 SMNVEV (reference sequence). The CDR3 totals 15 residues. V lost 3 bases, J lost 0 bases, and 1 base stayed unmatched. The CDR3 DNA sequence: TGTGCCAGCAGTTTCGACAGGGGGAGCACAGATACGCAGTATTTT. Translation: CASSFDRGSTDTQYF.

This chain joins TRBV6-5 and TRBJ1-2; 10 bases line up with TRBD1. V dropped 6 bases and J dropped 5; count of bases not matched to a gene: 6. CDR1 and CDR2 (germline): MNHEY, SVGAGI. This CDR3 region has 14 residues. DNA for the CDR3: TGTGCCAGCAGAACCCCGGACAGGGGGTATGGCTACACCTTC. Protein product: CASRTPDRGYGYTF.

To note about this clone: Relative to the germline gene, one junction end is altered; a read error may explain this. This chain connects TRBV13 to TRBJ2-1; 10 nucleotides line up with TRBD2. This CDR3 region has 15 residues. From germline, CDR1 is PRHDT and CDR2 FYEKMQ (reference sequence). The CDR3 region is CASRLAGGTYNEQFF. In DNA form, the CDR3 reads TGTGCCAGCCGCTTAGCGGGGGGAACCTACAATGAGCAGTTCTTC.

The V call is TRBV24-1, the J call TRBJ2-3; D call uncertain. CDR3 size: 14 residues. V was clipped by 2 bases and J by 2 bases, with 7 bases between them. Germline CDR1 is KGHDR and CDR2 is SFDVKD. As DNA, the CDR3 is TGTGCCACCAGTGATTCGGGTTTCACAGATACGCAGTATTTT. It encodes CATSDSGFTDTQYF.

The CDR3 bases are TGTGCCAGCAGCCGTAGCGGGGCGGTGGGAGAGACCCAGTACTTC. Amino acids: CASSRSGAVGETQYF. This rearrangement joins TRBV11-2 to TRBJ2-5, with 8 bases fitting TRBD2. V lost 5 bases and J lost 4; bases outside the gene matches: 9. The CDR3 totals 15 residues. Germline assignment: CDR1 SGHAT and CDR2 FQNNGV.

This clone was picked up a small number of times. The chain uses TRBV5-1 and TRBJ1-4; 9 bases align to TRBD1. The CDR3 runs to 15 residues. Germline loops: CDR1 SGHRS, CDR2 YFSETQ. The J segment lost 5 bases and the V segment lost 2 bases, leaving 4 bases of the junction unmatched. CDR3 amino acids: CASSFGQGINEKLFF. CDR3 in DNA: TGCGCCAGCAGCTTCGGACAGGGGATAAATGAAAAACTGTTTTTT.